This T cell receptor beta chain was obtained from a study of CD8 T cells in ankylosing spondylitis. Findings and limits, study-wide: Relatively scarce in peripheral blood, disease-linked clones were CD8+. In ankylosing spondylitis patients, matched synovial fluid reportedly showed significant enrichment of disease-linked clones. Blood of patients with ankylosing spondylitis appeared to be characterized by a TCR beta motif of eight or nine highly homologous variants.

A quantitative 5'-RACE method, one with molecular barcodes, was used to make TCR beta libraries. TCRdb reprocessed the 5' RACE reads with MiXCR, giving one entry per CDR3 protein. The sample yields some 800,000 distinct CDR3 sequences, about 12% seen once. This clonotype appeared a few times. The antigen is unknown. The germline V gene has CDR1 DFQATT and CDR2 SNEGSKA (reference sequence). The ends lost 3 bases at V and 4 bases at J; junction bases unmatched: 8. The CDR3 runs 16 residues. This sequence was found in a male donor with ankylosing spondylitis. The source material was blood, either unsorted or a sorted T cell fraction (not recorded which). The chain combines TRBV20-1 with TRBJ2-2; the match to TRBD2 covers 10 bases. In DNA, the CDR3 is TGCAGTGCTAGGCCAAGAGCGGGAGGGCGCACCGGGGAGCTGTTTTTT. It specifies CSARPRAGGRTGELFF.